The 30 T cell receptor beta chains reported below all come from one sample, sequenced in a study of human T cells and chemical hapten exposure. Time point reported: patch test 3, about 24 weeks after DPC sensitization. The treatment is: therapeutic diphenylcyclopropenone sensitization with weekly scalp DPC. A single record per CDR3 protein comes from TCRdb applying MiXCR to the RACE reads. The data show some 180,000 distinct CDR3 sequences, around 25% seen once. The sequences come from whole blood, collected in connection with sensitization to the hapten diphenylcyclopropenone (DPC). All receptors derive from a middle-aged woman with alopecia areata. Some clones in this sample may be carry-over from other donors' samples.

This clonotype was counted at least ten times. The CDR3 here is CASSLVRGGLQTQYF. CDR3 bases: TGTGCCAGCAGCTTAGTCCGGGGAGGCTTACAGACCCAGTACTTC. The chain carries TRBV7-9 and TRBJ2-5, with D possibly TRBD2 on 6 matching bases. Germline V gives CDR1 SEHNR, CDR2 FQNEAQ (reference sequence). The CDR3 length is 15 residues. V was cut by 1 base and J by 6 bases, with 15 bases left in between.

This clonotype was observed a handful of times. This chain connects TRBV6-6 to TRBJ1-3; D is unclear. The V and J ends lost 6 bases and 0 bases respectively, with 12 bases between them. The CDR3 spans 15 residues. Germline V gene sequence: CDR1 MNHNY, CDR2 SVGAGI (reference sequence). The CDR3 nucleotides read TGTGCCAGCAGGCCAACGGGTAACTCTGGAAACACCATATATTTT. It is translated as CASRPTGNSGNTIYF.

The CDR3 coding sequence is TGTGCCAGCAGTTACAACGGACTAATCCCCTACGAGCAGTACTTC. Amino acids: CASSYNGLIPYEQYF. This rearrangement joins TRBV6-2 or TRBV6-3 to TRBJ2-7; possible D gene TRBD2, 6 bases. Germline V gene lookup returns CDR1 MNHEY and CDR2 SVGEGT. The length of the CDR3 is 15 residues. V was clipped by 2 bases and J by 2 bases, with 13 bases between them.

This clonotype was seen a few times. V and J are TRBV20-1 and TRBJ2-7, with D unclear. The CDR3 length is 13 residues. The V end lost 6 bases, the J end lost 1 base, and 13 bases lay between the germline ends. Germline V gene data show CDR1 as DFQATT and CDR2 as SNEGSKA (reference sequence). As DNA, the CDR3 is TGCAGTGCCCGCCCAACACTTTCCTACGAGCAGTACTTC. This translates into CSARPTLSYEQYF.

The genes are TRBV9 and TRBJ2-6, with D possibly TRBD1 on 6 matching bases. V was trimmed by 3 bases and J by 6 bases, leaving 7 bases between them. CDR1 is SGDLS, CDR2 YYNGEE, per germline. This CDR3 region has 13 residues. The CDR3 loop reads CASSAGQANVLTF. DNA for the CDR3: TGTGCCAGCAGCGCGGGACAGGCCAACGTCCTGACTTTC.

This chain links TRBV27 with TRBJ2-7; 9 bases are shared with TRBD1. Losses at the gene ends were 6 bases for V and 2 bases for J; bases not matched to a gene: 8. Germline V gene data show CDR1 as MNHEY and CDR2 as SMNVEV (reference sequence). The CDR3 length is 15 residues. The CDR3 DNA reads as TGTGCCAGCAGAACCGGGACAGGGTCCCCCTACGAGCAGTACTTC. It translates to CASRTGTGSPYEQYF.

In this sample, this clonotype turned up a few times. The V and J genes are TRBV7-3 and TRBJ2-1; 14 positions agree with TRBD2. CDR3 length: 15 residues. Germline V lookup: CDR1 SGHTA, CDR2 FQGTGA. V dropped 4 bases and J dropped 8; count of bases not matched to a gene: 4. The CDR3 loop is CASSYGTSGSYEQFF. The DNA for the CDR3 is TGTGCCAGCAGCTACGGGACTAGCGGGAGTTATGAGCAGTTCTTC.

In this sample, this clonotype turned up a few times. The CDR3 DNA is TGTGCCAGCAGTCTCTCACTAGCGGAAGCAGATACGCAGTATTTT. Translation gives CASSLSLAEADTQYF. This chain links TRBV27 with TRBJ2-3; TRBD2 aligns across 8 bases. V lost 5 bases and J lost 4; bases outside the gene matches: 8. CDR1 is MNHEY and CDR2 is SMNVEV in the germline V gene (reference sequence). CDR3 length equals 15 residues.

Written as DNA, the CDR3 is TGCAGCGTTGAAAGTGGGACAGGTATCTCTGGGGCCAACGTCCTGACTTTC. It codes for CSVESGTGISGANVLTF. The chain couples TRBV29-1 to TRBJ2-6, with TRBD1 matching over 8 bases. Germline CDR1 and CDR2: SQVTM and ANQGSEA. This CDR3 comprises 17 residues. V shed 2 bases, J shed 0 bases, and the junction held 6 bases outside the gene matches.

The chain links TRBV4-1 to TRBJ2-2; no firm D call. From germline, CDR1 is MGHRA and CDR2 YSYEKL. This CDR3 is 15 amino acids long. The V end lost 3 bases, the J end lost 2 bases, and 10 bases lay between the germline ends. The CDR3 spells CASSHTGRNTGELFF. CDR3 DNA: TGCGCCAGCAGCCACACTGGAAGAAACACCGGGGAGCTGTTTTTT.

In its sample, this clonotype was seen a few times. V and J are TRBV4-3 and TRBJ2-4; D uncertain. Germline V lookup: CDR1 LGHNA, CDR2 YSLEER. V lost 1 base to trimming and J lost 6 bases, with 7 bases between them. This CDR3 spans 13 amino acids. CDR3: CASSQGIANIQYF. The CDR3, as DNA: TGCGCCAGCAGCCAAGGTATCGCAAACATTCAGTACTTC.

The gene calls are TRBV7-2 and TRBJ2-5; 8 positions match TRBD1. J was trimmed by 1 base and V by 5 bases; bases with no gene match: 3. The CDR3 length is 14 residues. From germline, CDR1 is SGHTA and CDR2 FQGNSA. The CDR3 loop reads CASSPDRAQETQYF. The CDR3 DNA follows: TGTGCCAGCAGCCCGGACAGGGCCCAAGAGACCCAGTACTTC. Full variable domain (rest looked up from reference TRBV7-2 and TRBJ2-5): GAGVSQSPSNKVTEKGKDVELRCDPISGHTALYWYRQSLGQGLEFLIYFQGNSAPDKSGLPSDRFSAERTGGSVSTLTIQRTQQEDSAVYLCASSPDRAQETQYFGPGTRLLVL.

CDR3 DNA sequence: TGCAGTGCTAGAGACCCAAAACGACCAAGCAATCAGCCCCAGCATTTT. Its translation: CSARDPKRPSNQPQHF. The chain has TRBV20-1 and TRBJ1-5; D unresolved. The CDR3 sequence is 16 residues long. Germline V gene lookup returns CDR1 DFQATT and CDR2 SNEGSKA (reference sequence). Trimming cost V 0 bases and J 1 base, with 13 bases left between them.

This clonotype was recorded a few times. The CDR3 is CASSSVAGAFQETQYF. The DNA for the CDR3 is TGTGCCAGTAGTTCCGTAGCGGGAGCCTTCCAAGAGACCCAGTACTTC. The chain recombines TRBV19 with TRBJ2-5; TRBD2 agrees at 9 bases. The CDR3 runs 16 residues. CDR1 is LNHDA, CDR2 SQIVND, per germline (reference sequence). The J segment lost 1 base and the V segment lost 5 bases, leaving 8 bases of the junction unmatched. The entire variable domain, with the rest obtained from reference TRBV19 and TRBJ2-5, is as follows: DGGITQSPKYLFRKEGQNVTLSCEQNLNHDAMYWYRQDPGQGLRLIYYSQIVNDFQKGDIAEGYSVSREKKESFPLTVTSAQKNPTAFYLCASSSVAGAFQETQYFGPGTRLLVL.

V and J are TRBV29-1 and TRBJ1-2; 8 nucleotides agree with TRBD1. The CDR3 covers 13 residues. CDR1 is SQVTM and CDR2 is ANQGSEA in the germline V gene. J lost 7 bases, V lost 6 bases, and 10 bases had no gene match. In DNA, the CDR3 is TGCAGCGTCGGAGGACAGGGAGGTACTGGCTACACCTTC. It specifies CSVGGQGGTGYTF. The full variable domain, completed using reference TRBV29-1 and TRBJ1-2, is SAVISQKPSRDICQRGTSLTIQCQVDSQVTMMFWYRQQPGQSLTLIATANQGSEATYESGFVIDKFPISRPNLTFSTLTVSNMSPEDSSIYLCSVGGQGGTGYTFGSGTRLTVV.

This chain links TRBV6-6 with TRBJ2-3; the D gene is possibly TRBD1 (6 bases). V gave up 6 bases and J gave up 5 bases, with 15 bases separating them. Germline CDR1 reads MNHNY; CDR2 reads SVGAGI (reference sequence). The CDR3 spans 14 residues. The CDR3 here is CASSYGQPIDTQYF. Written as DNA, the CDR3 is TGTGCCAGCAGCTATGGACAGCCCATAGATACGCAGTATTTT.

This clonotype was seen more than once but under ten times. The V gene is TRBV12-3 or TRBV12-4, the J gene TRBJ1-5; D perhaps matches TRBD1 (5 bases). The CDR3 is 13 amino acids. V lost 3 bases, J lost 5 bases, and 8 bases lay in between. The CDR3 is CASSLSRDQPQHF. The CDR3, as DNA: TGTGCCAGCAGTTTGAGCAGGGATCAGCCCCAGCATTTT.

With respect to this clonotype: The germline gene is not matched at one end of the junction; a read error may be the cause. The chain recombines TRBV29-1 with TRBJ2-3, with TRBD2 matching over 9 bases. This CDR3 spans 14 amino acids. CDR1 and CDR2 from the germline V gene are SQVTM and ANQGSEA. The CDR3 loop is CSAEGLARTDTQYF. For the CDR3, the DNA is TGCAGCGCTGAAGGACTAGCGAGGACAGATACGCAGTATTTT.

The table lists this clonotype with a few counts. The chain uses TRBV7-8 and TRBJ2-1; D gene unclear. Germline loops: CDR1 SGHVS, CDR2 FQNEAQ. The ends were cut back, 1 base at V and 9 bases at J, with 10 bases in the middle. The CDR3 spans 13 residues. The CDR3, as DNA: TGTGCCAGCAGCTTAGGTACTTGGGGTGAGCAGTTCTTC. It yields the protein CASSLGTWGEQFF.

The chain combines TRBV9 with TRBJ1-6; 7 positions match TRBD1. Germline trimming cut 0 bases from V and 10 bases from J; bases unmatched to any gene: 7. The CDR3 is 15 amino acids. Germline CDR1 reads SGDLS; CDR2 reads YYNGEE. For the CDR3, the DNA is TGTGCCAGCAGCGTAGCTACTGACAGGGACTCACCCCTCCACTTT. This translates into CASSVATDRDSPLHF.

The chain links TRBV28 to TRBJ2-7; D is unresolved. Germline V gene data show CDR1 as MDHEN and CDR2 as SYDVKM. With 9 bases removed from V and 3 bases from J, the gap between germline ends came to 12 bases. The CDR3 sequence is 12 residues long. The CDR3 bases are TGTGCCAGTAAACAGCGATACTACGAGCAGTACTTC. Its protein is CASKQRYYEQYF.

This clonotype occurred once. V gene TRBV12-3 or TRBV12-4 combines with J gene TRBJ1-2; D might be TRBD1 (5 bases). There are 14 residues in the CDR3. V gave up 6 bases and J gave up 5 bases, with 16 bases separating them. CDR3 residues: CASRSEGPEYGYTF. The CDR3 coding sequence is TGTGCCAGCAGGTCGGAGGGGCCAGAATATGGCTACACCTTC.

For the CDR3, the DNA is TGCGCCAGCAGCCAGCCGGGACAGGGTTTTGGGGGCTACACCTTC. This sequence encodes CASSQPGQGFGGYTF. This sequence joins TRBV4-3 and TRBJ1-2; 9 bases line up with TRBD1. The CDR3 runs to 15 residues. J lost 8 bases, V lost 3 bases, and 10 bases had no gene match. Germline values: CDR1 LGHNA, CDR2 YSLEER.

The chain has TRBV20-1 and TRBJ2-1; TRBD2 matches at 11 bases. Losses at the gene ends were 3 bases for V and 4 bases for J; bases not matched to a gene: 11. There are 17 residues in the CDR3. The germline CDR1 and CDR2 sequences are DFQATT and SNEGSKA (reference sequence). DNA for the CDR3: TGCAGTGCTAGTGGGCCCGGGACTAGCGGACCATACAATGAGCAGTTCTTC. Amino acids: CSASGPGTSGPYNEQFF.

The rearrangement joins TRBV5-1 to TRBJ2-3, with D unresolved. Trimming removed 4 bases from V and 0 bases from J, with 6 bases in between. The CDR3 is 13 residues long. Germline V CDR1 and CDR2: SGHRS, YFSETQ. This CDR3 is CASSGMSTDTQYF. In nucleotides, the CDR3 is TGCGCCAGCAGCGGTATGAGCACAGATACGCAGTATTTT.

This sequence joins TRBV10-3 and TRBJ2-5; 8 nucleotides align to TRBD2. There are 15 residues in the CDR3. Germline values: CDR1 ENHRY, CDR2 SYGVKD. Germline trimming cut 6 bases from V and 2 bases from J; bases unmatched to any gene: 8. DNA for the CDR3: TGTGCCATCAGCGGAGCGGGAGCAACACAAGAGACCCAGTACTTC. Its translation is CAISGAGATQETQYF.

The chain links TRBV12-3 or TRBV12-4 to TRBJ1-2; 8 bases align to TRBD1. The CDR3 spans 14 residues. The V gene end was trimmed by 5 bases and the J gene end by 3 bases; junction bases not matched to a gene: 5. CDR3 DNA sequence: TGTGCCAGCAGTACACCAGGGGGCGACTATGGCTACACCTTC. It specifies CASSTPGGDYGYTF.

This clonotype was seen a handful of times. V gene TRBV7-2 combines with J gene TRBJ1-5; possible D gene TRBD1, 6 bases. The CDR3 totals 16 residues. V gave up 0 bases and J gave up 5 bases, with 14 bases separating them. From germline, CDR1 is SGHTA and CDR2 FQGNSA. CDR3 nucleotides: TGTGCCAGCAGCTTAGCCGGGGGGGGGCCCTATCAGCCCCAGCATTTT. Its translation: CASSLAGGGPYQPQHF.

This clonotype has a handful of counts. V is TRBV20-1 and J is TRBJ2-1; D remains unclear. The CDR3 totals 14 residues. Germline-derived CDR1 and CDR2 are DFQATT and SNEGSKA (reference sequence). Trimming stripped 2 bases from V and 4 bases from J, with 12 bases between. The CDR3 spells CSARRQHLYNEQFF. CDR3 coding DNA: TGCAGTGCTAGACGCCAGCACCTGTACAATGAGCAGTTCTTC.

J is TRBJ2-5 and V is TRBV11-2, with a tentative D call TRBD2 (6 bases). CDR3 length equals 16 residues. V gave up 6 bases and J gave up 2 bases, with 19 bases separating them. From germline, CDR1 is SGHAT and CDR2 FQNNGV. The CDR3 spells CASSYLGGAQQETQYF. CDR3 in DNA: TGTGCCAGCAGTTATCTGGGGGGAGCCCAGCAAGAGACCCAGTACTTC.